This T cell receptor beta chain emerged from a study of regulatory T cells in long-lasting Graves disease. V was pared by 4 bases and J by 5 bases, with 5 bases of the junction left unmatched. Germline V lookup: CDR1 SGHAT, CDR2 FQNNGV. CDR3 length equals 14 residues. iRepertoire HTBI primers and Arm-PCR of CDR3 regions built TCR beta libraries. MiXCR was run by TCRdb on the multiplex PCR reads, yielding one entry per CDR3 protein. The top ten clones hold around 20% of a sample with roughly 350,000 distinct CDR3 sequences, roughly 16% of them seen once. Described time point: newly diagnosed GD, antithyroid drugs for less than 3 months. The TCR library was prepared using RNA isolated from PBMCs. Separately, the same data were catalogued under a study of T cells in Graves' hyperthyroidism and ophthalmopathy. That paper adds: Stability of Graves' hyperthyroidism was defined as absent ophthalmopathy progression within 18 months. Also found in blood were most expanded thyroid clonotypes above 0.001.

The sample consisted of peripheral blood mononuclear cells (PBMCs), taken at new diagnosis, from a patient treated with antithyroid drugs. The chain joins TRBV11-2 to TRBJ1-1, with TRBD1 matching 9 bases. The source is a woman younger than 35 with Graves disease. CDR3 coding DNA: TGTGCCAGCAGCTATACAGGGGGCTTAACTGAAGCTTTCTTT. Its protein is CASSYTGGLTEAFF.